The rows below give T cell receptor beta chains drawn from one sample of a study of OX40 agonist ivuxolimab in advanced cancers. Measured with immunoSEQ multiplex PCR; TCRdb has only the in-frame clones, and not every one. The top ten clones hold roughly 0.44% of a sample with about 81,000 clones, 70% to 90% of them seen once. Sample: CD4+ or CD8+ T cells sorted from blood, taken in a trial of the OX40 agonist ivuxolimab. The receptor source for this set is an adult with an advanced solid tumor such as melanoma, head and neck, liver or kidney cancer. Each CDR3 is given with its conserved first and last residue. A D gene is named only where the DNA matches it firmly. Some rows mark clone size as missing; the rest say once, few, many or name a class of expanded clone.

J | V | size | D | CDR3 | DNA
TRBJ2-6 | TRBV19 | NA | NA | CASGSSGANVLTF | TGTGCCAGTGGGAGTTCTGGGGCCAACGTCCTGACTTTC
TRBJ2-1 | TRBV6-6 | NA | NA | CASSFQNEQFF | TGTGCCAGCTCTTTCCAGAATGAGCAGTTCTTC
TRBJ2-5 | TRBV7-2 | NA | NA | CASSLLRGIQETQYF | TGTGCCAGCAGCTTACTTCGTGGGATCCAAGAGACCCAGTACTTC
TRBJ1-5 | TRBV6-6 | NA | TRBD1 | CASSLGQYHQPQHF | TGTGCCAGCAGTTTGGGACAGTACCATCAGCCCCAGCATTTT
TRBJ1-1 | TRBV29-1 | once | NA | CSVAEFTEAFF | TGCAGCGTAGCCGAATTCACTGAAGCTTTCTTT
TRBJ2-5 | TRBV5-1 | few | TRBD1 | CASSLATGVETQYF | TGCGCCAGCAGCTTGGCCACAGGGGTCGAGACCCAGTACTTC
TRBJ1-2 | TRBV19 | once | NA | CASSWEGNYGYTF | TGTGCCAGTAGCTGGGAGGGGAACTATGGCTACACCTTC
TRBJ2-1 | TRBV6-5 | NA | TRBD2 | CASKMPGGSYNEQFF | TGTGCCAGCAAAATGCCGGGGGGTTCCTACAATGAGCAGTTCTTC
TRBJ2-7 | TRBV6-1 | once | NA | CAISESKYEQYF | TGTGCCATCAGTGAGTCGAAATACGAGCAGTACTTC
TRBJ1-5 | TRBV10-3 | NA | NA | CAISESAGRGQPQHF | TGTGCCATCAGTGAGTCTGCAGGGAGGGGTCAGCCCCAGCATTTT
TRBJ2-1 | TRBV5-1 | NA | NA | CASSSAGTQLHSEQFF | TGCGCCAGCAGCTCGGCCGGGACCCAGCTACATAGTGAGCAGTTCTTC
TRBJ2-1 | TRBV2 | NA | NA | CASTQSSYNEQFF | TGTGCCAGCACTCAAAGCTCCTACAATGAGCAGTTCTTC
TRBJ1-4 | TRBV15 | NA | NA | CATSRDTRDGEKLFF | TGTGCCACCAGCAGAGATACCAGGGACGGGGAAAAACTGTTTTTT